This T cell receptor (beta chain) was identified during a study of post-analysis software for immune sequencing data. Overall study: Included among the disease courses, which were recorded for the cohort, were relapsing-remitting, secondary progressive and progressive-relapsing multiple sclerosis.

The CDR3 length is 16 residues. In germline, CDR1 is DFQATT, CDR2 SNEGSKA (reference sequence). The V gene end was trimmed by 2 bases and the J gene end by 3 bases; junction bases not matched to a gene: 11. Notes on the study in general: F measure showed strong co-clustering of same-batch samples. Relative to controls, patients had 4 or 5 TRBV segments at higher frequency, with TRBV5-6, TRBV5-1 and TRBV20-1 among these. Significantly lower normalized Chao1 diversity was seen in multiple sclerosis patients than in controls.

Prepared TCR beta cDNA libraries contained unique molecular identifiers. Each CDR3 protein is one row after TCRdb ran MiXCR on the PCR reads. Of around 710,000 distinct CDR3 sequences listed, 46% are singletons. This clonotype has only a few counts. Antigen specificity is unknown. The sequence derives from a girl aged 5 to 17 with multiple sclerosis. The chain couples TRBV20-1 to TRBJ2-3, with 7 positions matching TRBD2. The sample comprised blood. CDR3 sequence (DNA): TGCAGTGCTAGAAGGCTTGGCGGGAGTACTACAGATACGCAGTATTTT. Translated, it gives CSARRLGGSTTDTQYF.